This T cell receptor beta chain comes out of a study of T cells expressing NK-cell markers. TCRdb re-called the 5' RACE reads and catalogs CDR3 proteins one per entry, DNA excluded. The table lists hundreds of thousands of distinct CDR3 sequences. Germline V CDR1 and CDR2: KGHDR, SFDVKD. The CDR3 spans 17 residues. This chain uses TRBV24-1 with TRBJ2-2; the D call of TRBD1 rests on TCRdb alone, since no DNA is present to check it. The sequence was collected from a man aged 18 to 69 in good health. Sequenced sample: blood T cells: a sorted CD56 or NKG2C T cell subset, CD4+ or CD8+ T cells, or bulk PBMC T cells (not recorded which). This CDR3 reads CATSDSLVGGYTGELFF.